Described below is a single TCR beta chain sequence and its context. This sample was included in a study of blood T cell repertoires in COVID-19. Libraries were prepared by immunoSEQ multiplex PCR; TCRdb keeps only in-frame clonotypes and omits some of them. The sample holds 200,000 to 250,000 clones, roughly 79% seen once. CDR1 and CDR2 from the germline V gene are LGHDT and YNNKEL (reference sequence). Trimming took 2 bases from V and 4 from J, leaving 11 bases between them. The CDR3 contains 14 residues. The clonotype comes from a woman in her forties or fifties with acute COVID-19. The chain has TRBV3-1 (or the pseudogene TRBV3-2) and TRBJ1-2; D is perhaps TRBD1 (6 bases). Sequences were obtained from PBMCs or T cells enriched from blood (not recorded which). CDR3 sequence (DNA): TGTGCCAGCAGCCAACAGGGGTCGGGCTATGGCTACACCTTC. Its protein is CASSQQGSGYGYTF.